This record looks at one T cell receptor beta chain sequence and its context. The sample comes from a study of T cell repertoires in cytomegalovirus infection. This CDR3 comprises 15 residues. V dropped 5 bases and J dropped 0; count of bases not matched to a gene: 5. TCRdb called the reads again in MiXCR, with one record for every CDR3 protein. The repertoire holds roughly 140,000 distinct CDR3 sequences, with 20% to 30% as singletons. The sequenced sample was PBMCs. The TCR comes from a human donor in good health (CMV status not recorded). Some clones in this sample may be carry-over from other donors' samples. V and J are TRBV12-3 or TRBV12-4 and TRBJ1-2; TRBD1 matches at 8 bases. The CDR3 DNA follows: TGTGCCAGCAGTCAAGGACAGGGAACTAACTATGGCTACACCTTC. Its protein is CASSQGQGTNYGYTF.